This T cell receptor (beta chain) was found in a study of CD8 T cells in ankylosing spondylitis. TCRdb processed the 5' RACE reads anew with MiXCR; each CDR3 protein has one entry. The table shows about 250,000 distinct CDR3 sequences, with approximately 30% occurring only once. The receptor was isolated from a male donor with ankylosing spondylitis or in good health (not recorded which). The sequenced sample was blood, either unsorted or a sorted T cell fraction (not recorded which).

The CDR3 DNA reads TGTGCCAGCAGTTTCTTGGCCCCAGGGCGGAAAAACATTCAGTACTTC. As protein: CASSFLAPGRKNIQYF. The chain employs TRBV12-3 or TRBV12-4 and TRBJ2-4; D perhaps matches TRBD1 (5 bases). V was pared by 3 bases and J by 4 bases, with 16 bases between. This CDR3 spans 16 amino acids.